The 29 T cell receptor beta chains in this list originate from one sample, sequenced in a study of shared clonotypes between healthy human individuals. Sequenced by immunoSEQ multiplex PCR; TCRdb stores in-frame clones only, minus some. The sample holds about 680,000 clones, about 80% seen once. The specimen sequenced was memory CD4+ T cells sorted from blood. Subset defined: CD45RA-negative fraction. The receptor set was obtained from a woman aged 25 to 39 in good health.

In regard to this clone: Other DNA variants within this sample encode the same CDR3. The CDR3 DNA sequence: TGCAGCGTTGCGGGACAGCTAAACACTGAAGCTTTCTTT. Its protein is CSVAGQLNTEAFF. The genes are TRBV29-1 and TRBJ1-1; TRBD1 agrees at 7 bases. Looked up from germline, CDR1 is SQVTM and CDR2 is ANQGSEA. The CDR3 loop spans 13 amino acids. V shed 4 bases, J shed 2 bases, and the junction held 4 bases outside the gene matches.

Points on this clone: Other nucleotide sequences in the sample specify the same CDR3. CDR3 nucleotide sequence: TGTGCCAGCAGCTTGCAGGGAGGGAACACCGGGGAGCTGTTTTTT. This codes for CASSLQGGNTGELFF. The chain joins TRBV5-4 to TRBJ2-2; D might be TRBD2 (6 bases). Trimming left V 1 base short and J 1 base short, with 8 bases between. This CDR3 is 15 amino acids long. In germline, CDR1 is SGHNT, CDR2 YYREEE (reference sequence).

This clone appeared many times. The chain is built from TRBV9 and TRBJ2-7; D ambiguous. V lost 0 bases to trimming and J lost 0 bases, with 7 bases between them. From germline, CDR1 is SGDLS and CDR2 YYNGEE. This CDR3 comprises 14 residues. Written as DNA, the CDR3 is TGTGCCAGCAGCGTAGCGGAGAACTCCTACGAGCAGTACTTC. Protein product: CASSVAENSYEQYF. Based on the CDR3 plus reference TRBV9 and TRBJ2-7, the full variable domain is DSGVTQTPKHLITATGQRVTLRCSPRSGDLSVYWYQQSLDQGLQFLIQYYNGEERAKGNILERFSAQQFPDLHSELNLSSLELGDSALYFCASSVAENSYEQYFGPGTRLTVT.

The rearrangement links TRBV5-1 to TRBJ1-4, with D perhaps matching TRBD1 (6 bases). V lost 3 bases, J lost 7 bases, and 10 bases lay in between. Germline V lookup: CDR1 SGHRS, CDR2 YFSETQ. The CDR3 is 13 amino acids. The CDR3 DNA reads TGCGCCAGCAGCTGGACAGCTGGTGAAAAACTGTTTTTT. Residues: CASSWTAGEKLFF.

The gene calls are TRBV4-1 and TRBJ1-1; no firm D call. Germline assignment: CDR1 MGHRA and CDR2 YSYEKL. Trimming shortened V by 3 bases and J by 3 bases, and 11 bases separated the two germline ends. The CDR3 has 14 residues. CDR3 sequence (DNA): TGCGCCAGCAGCCAGATAGTCCCGGACACTGAAGCTTTCTTT. It translates to CASSQIVPDTEAFF.

The chain combines TRBV5-4 with TRBJ2-5; D might be TRBD1 (7 bases). The CDR3 length is 13 residues. Trimming took 3 bases from V and 4 from J, leaving 10 bases between them. In germline, CDR1 is SGHNT, CDR2 YYREEE (reference sequence). The CDR3 loop is CASSSGGLETQYF. CDR3 sequence (DNA): TGTGCCAGCAGCTCAGGGGGGTTAGAGACCCAGTACTTC.

The chain has TRBV28 and TRBJ2-1; 8 bases are a match to TRBD2. Per germline, CDR1 MDHEN and CDR2 SYDVKM. The CDR3 has 15 residues. With V trimmed by 5 bases and J by 9 bases, 12 bases remained unmatched. CDR3: CASSIRTSRRVEQFF. CDR3 bases: TGTGCCAGCAGTATCAGGACTAGCCGACGTGTTGAGCAGTTCTTC.

Comments on this clone: The sample holds other DNA sequences that translate to the same CDR3. The rearrangement joins TRBV20-1 to TRBJ2-1; D unresolved. Germline V lookup: CDR1 DFQATT, CDR2 SNEGSKA (reference sequence). V lost 1 base to trimming and J lost 4 bases, with 2 bases between them. The CDR3 spans 11 residues. The CDR3 bases are TGCAGTGCTAGAGGATACAATGAGCAGTTCTTC. Translation gives CSARGYNEQFF.

The sample holds a few counts of this clone. The rearrangement links TRBV28 to TRBJ1-5; the match to TRBD1 covers 7 bases. The germline V gene encodes CDR1 MDHEN and CDR2 SYDVKM. Trimming took 5 bases from V and 1 from J; bases not matched to a gene: 5. The CDR3 runs to 15 residues. The CDR3 coding sequence is TGTGCCAGCAGTGCAGGGGGAGGGAGCAATCAGCCCCAGCATTTT. It is translated as CASSAGGGSNQPQHF.

Details on this clone: The sample holds other DNA sequences that translate to the same CDR3. The chain is built from TRBV7-2 and TRBJ2-3; D call uncertain. The CDR3 spans 13 residues. Trimming pared 2 bases from V and 4 bases from J, leaving 7 bases between. Germline V gene sequence: CDR1 SGHTA, CDR2 FQGNSA. The CDR3 here is CASSLMGADTQYF. The CDR3 DNA reads TGTGCCAGCAGCTTAATGGGTGCAGATACGCAGTATTTT.

The genes are TRBV28 and TRBJ2-1; D remains unclear. The CDR3 contains 14 residues. Trimming took off 7 bases at V and 3 bases at J, with 13 bases between the two ends. The germline gives CDR1 MDHEN, CDR2 SYDVKM. Here the CDR3 reads CASIGPGLYNEQFF. The CDR3 DNA follows: TGTGCCAGCATAGGCCCGGGTCTCTACAATGAGCAGTTCTTC.

The V gene is TRBV5-6, the J gene TRBJ2-2, with no clear D. There are 14 residues in the CDR3. CDR1 SGHDT and CDR2 YYEEEE come from the germline V gene. V shed 0 bases and J shed 2 bases, with 5 bases lying between them. The CDR3 bases are TGTGCCAGCAGCTTGGGGGAAAACACCGGGGAGCTGTTTTTT. Translating it yields CASSLGENTGELFF.

As concerns this clone: This sample includes further DNA sequences coding for the same CDR3. This chain joins TRBV11-3 and TRBJ2-1, with D hard to call. The V end was cut by 4 bases, the J end by 7 bases, with 5 bases between. The CDR3 extends over 11 amino acids. Germline loops: CDR1 SGHNT, CDR2 YENEEA. This CDR3 is CASSSTNEQFF. Here the CDR3 DNA reads TGTGCCAGCAGCTCCACAAATGAGCAGTTCTTC.

As concerns this clone: This may be a read error, as it is one base from a much larger clone. The V call is TRBV2, the J call TRBJ2-2, with D uncertain. The CDR3 covers 12 residues. CDR1 SNHLY and CDR2 FYNNEI come from the germline V gene. Trimming stripped 6 bases from V and 2 bases from J, with 4 bases between. The CDR3 DNA is TGTGCCAGCAGATATAACACCGGGGAGCTGTTTTTT. Protein sequence: CASRYNTGELFF. Drawing the rest from reference TRBV2 and TRBJ2-2, the complete variable domain is EPEVTQTPSHQVTQMGQEVILRCVPISNHLYFYWYRQILGQKVEFLVSFYNNEISEKSEIFDDQFSVERPDGSNFTLKIRSTKLEDSAMYFCASRYNTGELFFGEGSRLTVL.

The DNA for the CDR3 is TGTGCCAGTAGCCAGACTAGCGGACCCTACAATGAGCAGTTCTTC. Its protein product is CASSQTSGPYNEQFF. This sequence joins TRBV19 and TRBJ2-1; 9 nucleotides align to TRBD2. The CDR3 has 15 amino acids. J was trimmed by 2 bases and V by 6 bases; bases with no gene match: 5. Germline CDR1 and CDR2: LNHDA and SQIVND (reference sequence).

This chain links TRBV4-1 with TRBJ1-4; D may be TRBD1 (6 bases). The V gene's germline CDR1 is MGHRA and CDR2 YSYEKL. V was pared by 0 bases and J by 7 bases, with 30 bases between. The CDR3 contains 21 residues. CDR3 nucleotides: TGCGCCAGCAGCCAAGATACGTTTGGATACGGAAAGGACAGTGTTCGTGAAAAACTGTTTTTT. It codes for CASSQDTFGYGKDSVREKLFF.

The chain has TRBV28 and TRBJ1-1, with D perhaps matching TRBD1 (5 bases). V lost 4 bases to trimming and J lost 4 bases, with 13 bases between them. The CDR3 covers 14 residues. Germline CDR1 is MDHEN and CDR2 is SYDVKM. The chain's CDR3 is CASSSGGSGTEAFF. The CDR3 DNA reads as TGTGCCAGCAGTTCCGGGGGGTCCGGCACTGAAGCTTTCTTT. Looking up the rest from reference TRBV28 and TRBJ1-1 gives the full variable domain: DVKVTQSSRYLVKRTGEKVFLECVQDMDHENMFWYRQDPGLGLRLIYFSYDVKMKEKGDIPEGYSVSREKKERFSLILESASTNQTSMYLCASSSGGSGTEAFFGQGTRLTVV.

In this sample, this clone turned up a few times. Other DNA sequences from this sample encode an identical CDR3 as well. This rearrangement joins TRBV5-1 to TRBJ1-3; 7 positions match TRBD1. V lost 4 bases and J lost 4; bases outside the gene matches: 5. Germline CDR1 SGHRS, CDR2 YFSETQ. The CDR3 has 14 residues. The CDR3 loop reads CASSQGTEGNTIYF. CDR3 sequence (DNA): TGCGCCAGCAGCCAAGGGACAGAAGGAAACACCATATATTTT.

The chain uses TRBV30 and TRBJ2-2; D remains ambiguous. V was trimmed by 4 bases and J by 8 bases, leaving 8 bases between them. The germline gives CDR1 GTSNPN, CDR2 SVGIG (reference sequence). The CDR3 sequence is 11 residues long. Written as DNA, the CDR3 is TGTGCCTGGAAGGGATTTGGGGAGCTGTTTTTT. Protein sequence: CAWKGFGELFF. The full variable domain, its missing parts supplied by reference TRBV30 and TRBJ2-2, is SQTIHQWPATLVQPVGSPLSLECTVEGTSNPNLYWYRQAAGRGLQLLFYSVGIGQISSEVPQNLSASRPQDRQFILSSKKLLLSDSGFYLCAWKGFGELFFGEGSRLTVL.

The V and J genes are TRBV4-1 and TRBJ2-1, with D possibly TRBD2 on 6 matching bases. The CDR3 runs 13 residues. In germline, CDR1 is MGHRA, CDR2 YSYEKL. Between the trimmed V and J ends, which lost 4 bases and 7 bases, there was a span of 11 bases. DNA for the CDR3: TGCGCCAGCAGCCCAGTAGGAGGGAATGAGCAGTTCTTC. It specifies CASSPVGGNEQFF.

V is TRBV5-8 and J is TRBJ2-1; weak D call: TRBD2 (5 bases). V was trimmed by 4 bases and J by 9 bases, leaving 17 bases between them. The CDR3 is made up of 14 amino acids. The germline V gene encodes CDR1 SGHTS and CDR2 YDEGEE. This chain's CDR3 is CASSVGLAGGEQFF. The CDR3 DNA reads as TGTGCCAGCAGCGTCGGGCTAGCCGGCGGTGAGCAGTTCTTC.

This chain connects TRBV6-1 to TRBJ1-5; a possible D gene is TRBD1 (6 bases). Trimming stripped 2 bases from V and 2 bases from J, with 13 bases between. The germline CDR1 and CDR2 sequences are MNHNS and SASEGT. The CDR3 sequence is 16 residues long. Here the CDR3 reads CASSEQGGGGNQPQHF. The CDR3 DNA reads as TGTGCCAGCAGTGAACAGGGAGGGGGAGGCAATCAGCCCCAGCATTTT.

The chain links TRBV6-6 to TRBJ1-2; tentatively, D is TRBD1 (6 bases). CDR3 size: 11 residues. Germline V CDR1 and CDR2: MNHNY, SVGAGI (reference sequence). Trimming pared 6 bases from V and 7 bases from J, leaving 9 bases between. CDR3 coding DNA: TGTGCCAGCAGCGCAGGGGCTGGCTACACCTTC. This translates into CASSAGAGYTF.

This chain links TRBV29-1 with TRBJ1-1; D uncertain. The V gene's germline CDR1 is SQVTM and CDR2 ANQGSEA. Trimming left V 4 bases short and J 1 base short, with 13 bases between. The CDR3 has 14 residues. The CDR3 is CSVGRMGGNTEAFF. The CDR3 nucleotides read TGCAGCGTTGGTAGGATGGGCGGGAACACTGAAGCTTTCTTT.

The chain couples TRBV2 to TRBJ1-2; D is possibly TRBD1 (5 bases). This CDR3 has 12 amino acids. The V end was cut by 8 bases, the J end by 8 bases, with 15 bases between. CDR1 and CDR2 from the germline V gene are SNHLY and FYNNEI. CDR3 bases: TGTGCCAGCGTTCCAGACGCAGGGGGCTACACCTTC. Translated, it gives CASVPDAGGYTF.

In nucleotides, the CDR3 is TGCGCCAGCAGCTTGGCGGCTACACAAGAGACCCAGTACTTC. It translates to CASSLAATQETQYF. J is TRBJ2-5 and V is TRBV5-1; D remains ambiguous. The CDR3 length is 14 residues. The germline V gene encodes CDR1 SGHRS and CDR2 YFSETQ. Trimming stripped 0 bases from V and 2 bases from J, with 8 bases between.

The J gene is TRBJ2-5, the V gene TRBV18; 8 bases line up with TRBD2. The CDR3 covers 17 residues. Germline V CDR1 and CDR2: KGHSH, LQKENI. The trim removed 0 bases at V and 2 bases at J, leaving 8 bases unmatched. The CDR3 DNA reads as TGTGCCAGCTCACCACCGGGAACTAGCGGACATCAAGAGACCCAGTACTTC. Translation: CASSPPGTSGHQETQYF. Using reference TRBV18 and TRBJ2-5 for the parts outside the CDR3, the full variable domain is NAGVMQNPRHLVRRRGQEARLRCSPMKGHSHVYWYRQLPEEGLKFMVYLQKENIIDESGMPKERFSAEFPKEGPSILRIQQVVRGDSAAYFCASSPPGTSGHQETQYFGPGTRLLVL.

V gene TRBV19 combines with J gene TRBJ1-2; 10 positions match TRBD1. The CDR3 runs 15 residues. The J segment lost 5 bases and the V segment lost 4 bases, leaving 7 bases of the junction unmatched. Germline V gene data show CDR1 as LNHDA and CDR2 as SQIVND (reference sequence). The CDR3 coding sequence is TGTGCCAGTAGTACTACCGGGACAGGGGAATATGGCTACACCTTC. Translating gives CASSTTGTGEYGYTF.

In this sample, this clone turned up once. The rearrangement joins TRBV11-2 to TRBJ2-6; no definite D call. V gave up 4 bases and J gave up 0 bases, with 7 bases separating them. Germline CDR1 reads SGHAT; CDR2 reads FQNNGV. The CDR3 is made up of 15 amino acids. For the CDR3, the DNA is TGTGCCAGCAGCTCCTGGTCCTCTGGGGCCAACGTCCTGACTTTC. This codes for CASSSWSSGANVLTF.